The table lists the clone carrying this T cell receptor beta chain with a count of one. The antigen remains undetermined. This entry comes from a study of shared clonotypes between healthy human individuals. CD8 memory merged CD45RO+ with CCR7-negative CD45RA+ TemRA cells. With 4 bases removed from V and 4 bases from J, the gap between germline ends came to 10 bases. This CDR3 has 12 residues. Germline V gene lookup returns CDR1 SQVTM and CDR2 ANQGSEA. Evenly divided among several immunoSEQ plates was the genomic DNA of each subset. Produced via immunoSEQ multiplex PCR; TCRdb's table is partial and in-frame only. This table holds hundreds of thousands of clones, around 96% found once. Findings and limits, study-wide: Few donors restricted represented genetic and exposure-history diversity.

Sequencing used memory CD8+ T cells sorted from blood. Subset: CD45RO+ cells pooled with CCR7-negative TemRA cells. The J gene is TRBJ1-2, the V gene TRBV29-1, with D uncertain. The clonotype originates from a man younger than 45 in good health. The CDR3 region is CSVGSTVYGYTF. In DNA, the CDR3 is TGCAGCGTTGGATCGACGGTCTATGGCTACACCTTC.